Following are 20 T cell receptor beta chains from one sample sequenced in a study of vaccination effects on CD4 cells after COVID-19. Having been cultured for about 10 days, the cells underwent CD4+ T cell isolation. Profiled with immunoSEQ multiplex PCR; TCRdb holds only in-frame clones, not every one. The sample carries 65,000 to 80,000 clones, around 77% recorded once. No antigens are known for them. The source was CD4+ T cells from PBMCs cultured without peptide, collected before COVID-19 vaccination. The receptors stem from a human donor who received a COVID-19 vaccine.

This clone appeared a few times. The chain carries TRBV2 and TRBJ2-1, with 8 bases aligning to TRBD1. CDR1 is SNHLY and CDR2 is FYNNEI in the germline V gene. CDR3 length equals 14 residues. Unmatched junction bases numbered 9, after V lost 10 bases and J lost 4 bases. CDR3 in DNA: TGTGCCACCACTCGGGACAGGAGTTACAATGAGCAGTTCTTC. Amino acid sequence: CATTRDRSYNEQFF.

The chain combines TRBV24-1 with TRBJ2-1, with D possibly being TRBD2 (6 bases). This CDR3 is built from 15 residues. Deletions cut 3 bases from V and 8 bases from J, with 16 bases between. Per the germline V gene, CDR1 is KGHDR and CDR2 is SFDVKD. The CDR3 nucleotides read TGTGCCACCAGTGATCCCAGGCGGAGGGCCGATGAGCAGTTCTTC. Translation gives CATSDPRRRADEQFF.

The chain employs TRBV4-1 and TRBJ2-1; unclear D gene. The CDR3 totals 16 residues. CDR1 and CDR2 from the germline V gene are MGHRA and YSYEKL. V was shortened by 4 bases and J by 0 bases, with 13 bases between the two germline ends. CDR3 sequence reads: CASSPSYPLSYNEQFF. CDR3 coding DNA: TGCGCCAGCAGCCCAAGCTATCCTCTCTCCTACAATGAGCAGTTCTTC.

This chain joins TRBV6-4 and TRBJ1-2; the D is unclear. Trimming left V 6 bases short and J 8 bases short, with 16 bases between. The CDR3 has 13 residues. Germline V gene data show CDR1 as MRHNA and CDR2 as SNTAGT. The CDR3 DNA sequence: TGTGCCAGCAGGCCTAGCCTATACGACGGCTACACCTTC. Its protein is CASRPSLYDGYTF.

The chain links TRBV5-1 to TRBJ2-2, with TRBD1 identical over 7 bases. This CDR3 region has 14 residues. V shed 6 bases, J shed 5 bases, and the junction held 7 bases outside the gene matches. Per germline, CDR1 SGHRS and CDR2 YFSETQ. The CDR3 nucleotides read TGCGCCAGCACTAGACAGGGAAGTACCGGGGAGCTGTTTTTT. Translated, it gives CASTRQGSTGELFF.

The chain combines TRBV19 with TRBJ2-1; TRBD2 might be the D (6 bases). The CDR3 runs to 15 residues. V shed 1 base and J shed 2 bases, with 9 bases lying between them. From germline, CDR1 is LNHDA and CDR2 SQIVND (reference sequence). For the CDR3, the DNA is TGTGCCAGTAGTATAGCGCCGGGGGCCTACAATGAGCAGTTCTTC. It yields the protein CASSIAPGAYNEQFF.

V gene TRBV14 combines with J gene TRBJ2-5; the D is unclear. V was clipped by 5 bases and J by 4 bases, with 8 bases between them. The CDR3 is made up of 12 amino acids. Looked up from germline, CDR1 is SGHDN and CDR2 is FVKESK. DNA for the CDR3: TGTGCCAGCAGCTTTAGTAGAGAGACCCAGTACTTC. Translating gives CASSFSRETQYF.

The CDR3 region is CASSLTQRGSDYGYTF. The CDR3 bases are TGTGCCAGCAGCTTGACCCAGAGGGGGAGCGACTATGGCTACACCTTC. The gene calls are TRBV7-9 and TRBJ1-2, with D possibly being TRBD1 (6 bases). In germline, CDR1 is SEHNR, CDR2 FQNEAQ (reference sequence). CDR3 length: 16 residues. The V end lost 3 bases, the J end lost 3 bases, and 17 bases lay between the germline ends.

The V call is TRBV18, the J call TRBJ1-4; 8 bases are a match to TRBD1. Germline V CDR1 and CDR2: KGHSH, LQKENI. The CDR3 is 17 amino acids. The ends lost 1 base at V and 0 bases at J; junction bases unmatched: 4. The CDR3 region is CASSPRTGGTTNEKLFF. DNA for the CDR3: TGTGCCAGCTCACCACGCACAGGGGGGACAACTAATGAAAAACTGTTTTTT.

This clone appeared once. The V call is TRBV27, the J call TRBJ1-5; TRBD1 might be the D (6 bases). V shed 8 bases and J shed 2 bases, with 16 bases lying between them. This CDR3 has 15 amino acids. Germline V gene data show CDR1 as MNHEY and CDR2 as SMNVEV (reference sequence). CDR3 nucleotide sequence: TGTGCCAGCCGGGGGTGGGGGGCAGGCAATCAGCCCCAGCATTTT. Protein product: CASRGWGAGNQPQHF.

This chain uses TRBV5-1 with TRBJ1-1; no reliable D call. V lost 0 bases, J lost 3 bases, and 18 bases lay in between. The CDR3 has 17 residues. The germline gives CDR1 SGHRS, CDR2 YFSETQ. The CDR3 loop reads CASSLAPLSGGYTEAFF. CDR3 in DNA: TGCGCCAGCAGCTTGGCCCCGCTATCGGGCGGGTACACTGAAGCTTTCTTT.

CDR3 DNA sequence: TGTGCCAGCAGAGAAGGACTAGCGGGGGCCGGGGACACCGGGGAGCTGTTTTTT. This translates into CASREGLAGAGDTGELFF. The chain carries TRBV3-1 (or the pseudogene TRBV3-2) and TRBJ2-2; 13 bases match TRBD2. CDR1 is LGHDT, CDR2 YNNKEL, per germline (reference sequence). CDR3 size: 18 residues. With 6 bases clipped from V and 3 bases from J, the junction kept 10 bases outside the gene matches.

The chain is built from TRBV9 and TRBJ1-2, with TRBD1 as a possible D gene (5 bases). V lost 0 bases, J lost 0 bases, and 21 bases lay in between. This CDR3 has 19 residues. Looked up from germline, CDR1 is SGDLS and CDR2 is YYNGEE. CDR3 sequence reads: CASSVAVGPSGSTNYGYTF. CDR3 nucleotides: TGTGCCAGCAGCGTAGCTGTGGGACCCAGCGGCTCAACTAACTATGGCTACACCTTC.

The chain combines TRBV5-1 with TRBJ1-2; 11 positions match TRBD1. The CDR3 is 13 residues long. The J segment lost 7 bases and the V segment lost 4 bases, leaving 3 bases of the junction unmatched. The germline CDR1 and CDR2 sequences are SGHRS and YFSETQ. DNA of the CDR3: TGCGCCAGCAGCCCGGGGACAGGGGGTGGCTACACCTTC. This gives the protein CASSPGTGGGYTF.

This chain uses TRBV6-5 with TRBJ1-1; D is uncertain. Trimming cost V 7 bases and J 1 base, with 10 bases left between them. The CDR3 is 13 amino acids. Germline loops: CDR1 MNHEY, CDR2 SVGAGI. DNA for the CDR3: TGTGCCAGCACCTTCGACGGGAACACTGAAGCTTTCTTT. This gives the protein CASTFDGNTEAFF.

V usage is TRBV6-5 and J usage is TRBJ2-5; D remains ambiguous. The CDR3 length is 12 residues. The V gene lost 5 bases and the J gene lost 5 bases, with 9 bases spanning the gap. Germline values: CDR1 MNHEY, CDR2 SVGAGI. DNA for the CDR3: TGTGCCAGCAGTCAAACCGCGGAGACCCAGTACTTC. It is translated as CASSQTAETQYF.

The chain carries TRBV13 and TRBJ1-1; TRBD1 matches at 11 bases. The germline gives CDR1 PRHDT, CDR2 FYEKMQ (reference sequence). The trim removed 3 bases at V and 4 bases at J, leaving 10 bases unmatched. The CDR3 sequence is 17 residues long. This CDR3 is CASSFNNWDRGSTEAFF. DNA for the CDR3: TGTGCCAGCAGCTTTAACAACTGGGACAGGGGGAGCACTGAAGCTTTCTTT.

This clone was observed once. The rearrangement joins TRBV19 to TRBJ1-4; 9 bases fit TRBD1. This CDR3 has 16 residues. V shed 2 bases and J 5 bases; nucleotides not matched to a gene: 6. Per germline, CDR1 LNHDA and CDR2 SQIVND (reference sequence). The CDR3 here is CASSIRGDRVNEKLFF. CDR3 nucleotides: TGTGCCAGTAGTATAAGGGGGGACAGGGTGAATGAAAAACTGTTTTTT.

CDR3 sequence: CSAYGYTF. The CDR3 coding sequence is TGCAGCGCCTATGGCTACACCTTC. The genes are TRBV29-1 and TRBJ1-2; no firm D call. Germline-derived CDR1 and CDR2 are SQVTM and ANQGSEA. The CDR3 extends over 8 amino acids. V was cut by 7 bases and J by 4 bases, with 1 base left in between.

The chain joins TRBV5-1 to TRBJ2-4; D not resolved. This CDR3 region has 14 residues. CDR1 SGHRS and CDR2 YFSETQ come from the germline V gene. Trimming left V 4 bases short and J 3 bases short, with 11 bases between. DNA of the CDR3: TGCGCCAGCAGCCCGTTAATAGGCAAAAACATTCAGTACTTC. It encodes CASSPLIGKNIQYF. Supplemented by reference TRBV5-1 and TRBJ2-4, the full variable domain reads KAGVTQTPRYLIKTRGQQVTLSCSPISGHRSVSWYQQTPGQGLQFLFEYFSETQRNKGNFPGRFSGRQFSNSRSEMNVSTLELGDSALYLCASSPLIGKNIQYFGAGTRLSVL.